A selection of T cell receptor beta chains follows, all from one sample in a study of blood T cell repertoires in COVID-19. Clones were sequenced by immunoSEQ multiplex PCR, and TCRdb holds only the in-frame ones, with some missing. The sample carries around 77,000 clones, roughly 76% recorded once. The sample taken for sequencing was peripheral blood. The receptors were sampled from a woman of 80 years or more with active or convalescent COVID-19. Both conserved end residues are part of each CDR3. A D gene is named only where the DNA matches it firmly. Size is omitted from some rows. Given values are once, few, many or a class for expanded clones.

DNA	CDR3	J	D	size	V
TGTGCCAGCAGTTTAGACAGCGGGGGGTTCACCTACAATGAGCAGTTCTTC	CASSLDSGGFTYNEQFF	TRBJ2-1	TRBD2	-	TRBV28
TGCGCCAGCAGCACGGCCGGGGGAACTACTGAAAAACTGTTTTTT	CASSTAGGTTEKLFF	TRBJ1-4	-	-	TRBV5-1
TGTGCTAGTGGTTTCAGGACTAGCGGGCCCCCCTCCTACGAGCAGTACTTC	CASGFRTSGPPSYEQYF	TRBJ2-7	TRBD2	-	TRBV12-5
TGTGCCAGCGCCCGGGCGGGGGGCCTCCCTACTAGCACAGATACGCAGTATTTT	CASARAGGLPTSTDTQYF	TRBJ2-3	TRBD2	few	TRBV9
TGTGCCAGCAGGTATGACAGGTCTAACTATGGCTACACCTTC	CASRYDRSNYGYTF	TRBJ1-2	-	once	TRBV28
TGTGCCAGCAATCCCTATAGTGGGCGGGAAGAGACCCAGTACTTC	CASNPYSGREETQYF	TRBJ2-5	-	-	TRBV2
TGTGCCAGCAGACGTACGTCAGGGCCCCAGCATTTT	CASRRTSGPQHF	TRBJ1-5	-	-	TRBV12-3/TRBV12-4
TGTGCCAGCTCACCACCTTCGCGGGGGGGCCTGGATACGCAGTATTTT	CASSPPSRGGLDTQYF	TRBJ2-3	TRBD2	-	TRBV18
TGTGCCAGTACCAAAAGGGGGCCTGGGGGGGCCAACGTCCTGACTTTC	CASTKRGPGGANVLTF	TRBJ2-6	TRBD1	-	TRBV19
TGTGCCAGCAGCTTTATGCGAGCCCATTGGCAGCCCCAGCATTTT	CASSFMRAHWQPQHF	TRBJ1-5	-	-	TRBV7-8
TGTGCCAGCCTCCGGGGAGGGGAGGGGGATACGCAGTATTTT	CASLRGGEGDTQYF	TRBJ2-3	TRBD2	-	TRBV7-9
TGTGCCAGCAGCATAGGACTAGCGGTGGTCACCGGGGAGCTGTTTTTT	CASSIGLAVVTGELFF	TRBJ2-2	TRBD2	-	TRBV5-5
TGTGCCACCAGCAGGGGAGGGACTTACCCAGGAGCTTTCTTT	CATSRGGTYPGAFF	TRBJ1-1	-	-	TRBV15
TGTGCCTGGGACAGGGAAGGTGAAGCTTTCTTT	CAWDREGEAFF	TRBJ1-1	TRBD1	-	TRBV30
TGTGCCATCAGTGAGGGCAGTTCCTACGAGCAGTACTTC	CAISEGSSYEQYF	TRBJ2-7	-	few	TRBV10-3
TGTGCCAGCAGCTTAGCCGCAGGGATTCTGGGTTCACCCCTCCACTTT	CASSLAAGILGSPLHF	TRBJ1-6	-	-	TRBV7-8
TGTGCTAGCAGTCCAGCGACAGGTGGTGGAAACACCATATATTTT	CASSPATGGGNTIYF	TRBJ1-3	-	-	TRBV7-7
TGTGCCAGCTCAGAGGACAGGGGCCCCACAGATACGCAGTATTTT	CASSEDRGPTDTQYF	TRBJ2-3	TRBD1	-	TRBV18
TGTGCCAGTAGTGACAGGGCTTCACCCCTCCACTTT	CASSDRASPLHF	TRBJ1-6	TRBD1	-	TRBV19
TGTGCCAGCAGTTACATGGACAGCGGCTACGAGCAGTACTTC	CASSYMDSGYEQYF	TRBJ2-7	-	-	TRBV6-5
TGCGCCAGCAGCTTGGGCCACGCGTTAAACACTGAAGCTTTCTTT	CASSLGHALNTEAFF	TRBJ1-1	-	-	TRBV5-1
TGCGCCAGCAGCCACGCCGGGACAGGGGAGACAGATACGCAGTATTTT	CASSHAGTGETDTQYF	TRBJ2-3	TRBD1	medium-sized	TRBV4-3
TGTGCCAGCAGTATCACAGAAGTAGGAGAGACCCAGTACTTC	CASSITEVGETQYF	TRBJ2-5	-	-	TRBV28
TGTGCCAGCAGCTTGAATGGGCAGGGGGAAAACATTCAGTACTTC	CASSLNGQGENIQYF	TRBJ2-4	TRBD1	-	TRBV5-6
TGTGCTGGGAGGTTGGGCGCTGAAGCTTTCTTT	CAGRLGAEAFF	TRBJ1-1	-	-	TRBV30
TGTGCCAGCAGCCGAGTTAGCAACAGGTTGGGTTCACCCCTCCACTTT	CASSRVSNRLGSPLHF	TRBJ1-6	-	-	TRBV7-9
TGTGCCAGCAGTAAGACAGGCTCAAACACTGAAGCTTTCTTT	CASSKTGSNTEAFF	TRBJ1-1	-	-	TRBV6-2/TRBV6-3
TGTGCCAGCAGCTTAGATTTCGGAGGGGACGACACTGAAGCTTTCTTT	CASSLDFGGDDTEAFF	TRBJ1-1	-	-	TRBV7-9
TGTGCCAGCAGTTACTACTTCGCAGGGGGCTTGAACACTGAAGCTTTCTTT	CASSYYFAGGLNTEAFF	TRBJ1-1	TRBD1	few	TRBV6-2/TRBV6-3
TGTGCCAGCAGCTTGCGGACAGGGGGCACCGGGGAGCTGTTTTTT	CASSLRTGGTGELFF	TRBJ2-2	TRBD1	-	TRBV5-4
TGTGCCAGCAGTTACAAGCTAGGCACCCCTTCCTACGAGCAGTACTTC	CASSYKLGTPSYEQYF	TRBJ2-7	-	-	TRBV6-2/TRBV6-3
TGTGCTAGCAGCTTAGTCACTAGCGGTTCCGGGGAGCAGTTCTTC	CASSLVTSGSGEQFF	TRBJ2-1	TRBD2	-	TRBV7-7
TGTGCCAGCAGCTTGGGGGACAGGGGTCCGCCACCTGGGGCCAACGTCCTGACTTTC	CASSLGDRGPPPGANVLTF	TRBJ2-6	TRBD1	once	TRBV5-4
TGTGCCAGCAGTTACTCGGGACTAGCGGGGGGCTACGAGCAGTACTTC	CASSYSGLAGGYEQYF	TRBJ2-7	TRBD2	few	TRBV27
TGTGCCAGCAGTTACTCGACTCTAGCGGGGGCCGCGAACACCGGGGAGCTGTTTTTT	CASSYSTLAGAANTGELFF	TRBJ2-2	TRBD2	-	TRBV6-2/TRBV6-3
TGTGCCAGCAGCCATAGACTTGCAACTAATGAAAAACTGTTTTTT	CASSHRLATNEKLFF	TRBJ1-4	-	-	TRBV3-1/TRBV3-2
TGTGCCAGCAGCTTAGCCACGGGACAGACAAACACCATATATTTT	CASSLATGQTNTIYF	TRBJ1-3	TRBD1	-	TRBV7-6
TGTGCCAGCAGTTTATTTGGCGGGAGAACAGATACGCAGTATTTT	CASSLFGGRTDTQYF	TRBJ2-3	TRBD2	-	TRBV27
TGTGCCAGCACCACCCAAGTGGCCTATGGCTACACCTTC	CASTTQVAYGYTF	TRBJ1-2	-	-	TRBV28
TGTGCCATCAGTGAGTCACAGGGAAAGGAAAAACTGTTTTTT	CAISESQGKEKLFF	TRBJ1-4	-	-	TRBV10-3
TGTGCCAGCAGACGCGACAACTACGAGCAGTACTTC	CASRRDNYEQYF	TRBJ2-7	-	-	TRBV6-5
TGTGCCACACCAGGGGAGAACGGGGAGCTGTTTTTT	CATPGENGELFF	TRBJ2-2	-	-	TRBV28
TGTGCCAGCAGCTTAGGGCACCCGAACACTGAAGCTTTCTTT	CASSLGHPNTEAFF	TRBJ1-1	-	few	TRBV11-3